The 14 T cell receptor beta chains below all came from one sample that was sequenced in a study of blood T cell repertoires in COVID-19. This table comes from immunoSEQ multiplex PCR, and its TCRdb copy is limited to in-frame clones, with some not included. The data contain about 15,000 clones, over 80% of them singletons. The specimen was peripheral blood. These receptors were taken from a human donor with active COVID-19. The donor label of this sample is uncertain.

This clone came up once. This rearrangement joins TRBV28 to TRBJ1-1; D is unresolved. CDR1 is MDHEN, CDR2 SYDVKM, per germline. The germline V and J ends were trimmed by 6 bases and 1 base, with 12 bases remaining between them. This CDR3 comprises 14 residues. The CDR3 region has the DNA TGTGCCAGCAGGGGAGGGCTCAAGAACACTGAAGCTTTCTTT. As protein: CASRGGLKNTEAFF.

The genes are TRBV11-2 and TRBJ2-3; 9 bases agree with TRBD1. Germline trimming cut 4 bases from V and 11 bases from J; bases unmatched to any gene: 16. The germline gives CDR1 SGHAT, CDR2 FQNNGV. The CDR3 contains 16 residues. CDR3: CASSYSGQGSGLMQYF. CDR3 DNA sequence: TGTGCCAGCAGCTACTCAGGACAGGGGTCGGGGCTAATGCAGTATTTT. Complete variable domain (other parts from reference TRBV11-2 and TRBJ2-3): EAGVAQSPRYKIIEKRQSVAFWCNPISGHATLYWYQQILGQGPKLLIQFQNNGVVDDSQLPKDRFSAERLKGVDSTLKIQPAKLEDSAVYLCASSYSGQGSGLMQYFGPGTRLTVL.

The V and J genes are TRBV4-1 and TRBJ2-7; no firm D call. This CDR3 is 14 amino acids long. Deletions cut 1 base from V and 3 bases from J, with 10 bases between. Germline V CDR1 and CDR2: MGHRA, YSYEKL. CDR3 in amino acids: CASSQGNRYYEQYF. In DNA, the CDR3 is TGCGCCAGCAGCCAAGGCAACAGATACTACGAGCAGTACTTC.

The rearrangement links TRBV5-1 to TRBJ2-7; maybe TRBD1 (6 bases). Germline lookup yields CDR1 SGHRS and CDR2 YFSETQ. The CDR3 covers 14 residues. V lost 2 bases and J 5 bases, leaving 14 bases between the germline ends. In DNA, the CDR3 is TGCGCCAGCAGCTTACCGGGACATACCGACGAGCAGTACTTC. It codes for CASSLPGHTDEQYF. Drawing the rest from reference TRBV5-1 and TRBJ2-7, the complete variable domain is KAGVTQTPRYLIKTRGQQVTLSCSPISGHRSVSWYQQTPGQGLQFLFEYFSETQRNKGNFPGRFSGRQFSNSRSEMNVSTLELGDSALYLCASSLPGHTDEQYFGPGTRLTVT.

The chain has TRBV7-6 and TRBJ1-1; 7 nucleotides match TRBD1. Germline V CDR1 and CDR2: SGHVS, FNYEAQ. The V segment lost 1 base and the J segment 4 bases; nucleotides outside the gene matches: 3. The CDR3 loop spans 14 amino acids. The CDR3 is CASSLVQGGTEAFF. CDR3 DNA: TGTGCCAGCAGCTTAGTGCAGGGGGGCACTGAAGCTTTCTTT.

This chain joins TRBV11-2 and TRBJ1-4; D remains ambiguous. The CDR3 is 11 residues long. CDR1 is SGHAT, CDR2 FQNNGV, per germline. Trimming removed 2 bases at V and 8 bases at J, with 3 bases between. The DNA of the CDR3 is TGTGCCAGCAGCTTATCAGAAAAACTGTTTTTT. Its translation is CASSLSEKLFF.

On this clone itself: Its ends do not fully match the called genes, so a read error is possible. This chain uses TRBV25-1 with TRBJ1-4; no reliable D call. Germline lookup yields CDR1 MGHDK and CDR2 SYGVNS. The CDR3 spans 15 residues. The CDR3 spells CASREWEDNGEKLFF. CDR3 coding DNA: TGTGCCAGCAGGGAATGGGAGGATAACGGGGAAAAACTGTTTTTT.

The rearrangement joins TRBV7-2 to TRBJ2-7; tentative D call: TRBD2 (6 bases). The CDR3 is 14 amino acids. Germline lookup yields CDR1 SGHTA and CDR2 FQGNSA. V was clipped by 5 bases and J by 1 base, with 12 bases between them. In DNA, the CDR3 is TGTGCCAGCAGCCCCCGAGGAGGGTCCTACGAGCAGTACTTC. This gives the protein CASSPRGGSYEQYF. Full variable domain (missing parts from reference TRBV7-2 and TRBJ2-7): GAGVSQSPSNKVTEKGKDVELRCDPISGHTALYWYRQSLGQGLEFLIYFQGNSAPDKSGLPSDRFSAERTGGSVSTLTIQRTQQEDSAVYLCASSPRGGSYEQYFGPGTRLTVT.

This clone has a single count. V usage is TRBV21-1 and J usage is TRBJ2-1; whether TRBD2, the table's D call, matches the DNA was not checked. TRBV21-1 is a recognized pseudogene. The CDR3 totals 17 residues. CDR3 nucleotide sequence: TGTGCCAGCAGCCCTGAAAAAGGGACTAGCGGGGACAATGAGCAGTTCTTC. Translated, it gives CASSPEKGTSGDNEQFF.

V is TRBV11-2 and J is TRBJ2-7; 8 bases fit TRBD1. The V gene end was trimmed by 1 base and the J gene end by 3 bases; junction bases not matched to a gene: 5. Germline values: CDR1 SGHAT, CDR2 FQNNGV. The CDR3 is 15 residues long. The CDR3 sequence is CASSLVRTGFYEQYF. CDR3 nucleotides: TGTGCCAGCAGCTTAGTCCGGACAGGGTTCTACGAGCAGTACTTC.

J is TRBJ2-1 and V is TRBV5-4, with D perhaps matching TRBD2 (6 bases). CDR1 is SGHNT and CDR2 is YYREEE in the germline V gene (reference sequence). The CDR3 totals 15 residues. Trimming took off 6 bases at V and 5 bases at J, with 18 bases between the two ends. CDR3 in amino acids: CASKQSGGLDNEQFF. CDR3 coding DNA: TGTGCCAGCAAACAGTCTGGAGGGCTGGACAATGAGCAGTTCTTC.

The V and J genes are TRBV6-2 or TRBV6-3 and TRBJ2-3; 9 positions agree with TRBD1. Germline CDR1 is MNHEY and CDR2 is SVGEGT. The CDR3 has 15 residues. The V segment lost 2 bases and the J segment 6 bases; nucleotides outside the gene matches: 6. The CDR3 spells CASSYVTGGFDTQYF. Here the CDR3 DNA reads TGTGCCAGCAGTTACGTGACAGGGGGATTCGATACGCAGTATTTT.

The chain is built from TRBV16 and TRBJ2-7; perhaps TRBD1 as D (7 bases). V was clipped by 4 bases and J by 7 bases, with 17 bases between them. The germline V gene encodes CDR1 KGHSY and CDR2 FQNENV. There are 14 residues in the CDR3. CDR3 DNA sequence: TGTGCCAGCAGCCGCGGGACAGTGGGGCTGGAGCAGTACTTC. This translates into CASSRGTVGLEQYF.

The V and J genes are TRBV19 and TRBJ2-1, with 8 bases fitting TRBD2. The CDR3 extends over 14 amino acids. V lost 6 bases and J lost 0; bases outside the gene matches: 1. The germline gives CDR1 LNHDA, CDR2 SQIVND (reference sequence). The CDR3 coding sequence is TGTGCCAGTAGCGGACTAGCCTCCTACAATGAGCAGTTCTTC. It specifies CASSGLASYNEQFF.